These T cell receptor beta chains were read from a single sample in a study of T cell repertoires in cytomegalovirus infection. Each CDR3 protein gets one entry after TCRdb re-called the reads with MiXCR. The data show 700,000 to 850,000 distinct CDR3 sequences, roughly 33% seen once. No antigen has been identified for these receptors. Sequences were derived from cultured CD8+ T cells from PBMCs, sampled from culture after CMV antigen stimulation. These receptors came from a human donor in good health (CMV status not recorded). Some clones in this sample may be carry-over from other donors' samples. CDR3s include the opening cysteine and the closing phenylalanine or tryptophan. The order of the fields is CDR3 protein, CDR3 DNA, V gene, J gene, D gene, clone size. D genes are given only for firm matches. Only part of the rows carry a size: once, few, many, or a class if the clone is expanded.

CATSEATGSGANVLTF	TGTGCCACCAGTGAAGCGACAGGGTCTGGGGCCAACGTCCTGACTTTC	TRBV24-1	TRBJ2-6	TRBD1	few
CAAGWGRDGANVLTF	TGTGCCGCTGGTTGGGGCAGAGATGGGGCCAACGTCCTGACTTTC	TRBV6-5	TRBJ2-6	-	few
CASSPTRTGRNQPQHF	TGTGCCAGCAGTCCGACACGGACAGGGCGCAATCAGCCCCAGCATTTT	TRBV28	TRBJ1-5	TRBD1	once
CASSERTSGGFSYEQYF	TGCGCCAGCAGTGAGCGGACTAGCGGGGGATTCTCCTACGAGCAGTACTTC	TRBV10-2	TRBJ2-7	TRBD2	-
CASSQTVLGTNEQFF	TGTGCCAGCAGCCAAACTGTTCTAGGGACAAACGAGCAGTTCTTC	TRBV7-6	TRBJ2-1	-	many
CASSAAWADGYTF	TGTGCCAGCAGTGCCGCTTGGGCAGATGGCTACACCTTC	TRBV6-1	TRBJ1-2	-	few
CASSLYEGGPPNSPLHF	TGTGCCAGCAGTTTATACGAGGGGGGACCCCCGAATTCACCCCTCCACTTT	TRBV27	TRBJ1-6	-	once
CASSPRRGPGHSRDEKLFF	TGTGCCAGCAGCCCTCGGAGGGGGCCAGGGCATAGTAGGGATGAAAAACTGTTTTTT	TRBV14	TRBJ1-4	TRBD1	-
CASSAGGGGNTGELFF	TGTGCCAGCAGCGCCGGCGGCGGGGGGAACACCGGGGAGCTGTTTTTT	TRBV5-4	TRBJ2-2	TRBD2	-
CASSADRGHTEAFF	TGTGCCAGCAGTGCGGACAGGGGCCACACTGAAGCTTTCTTT	TRBV12-3/TRBV12-4	TRBJ1-1	TRBD1	-
CASSFKVTGILFF	TGTGCCAGCAGTTTTAAAGTGACAGGGATACTGTTTTTT	TRBV27	TRBJ2-2	TRBD1	-
CASSPIATDASYEQYF	TGCGCCAGCAGCCCGATCGCAACAGACGCCTCCTACGAGCAGTACTTC	TRBV4-1	TRBJ2-7	-	-
CASSHIAGELFF	TGTGCCAGCAGTCACATCGCCGGGGAGCTGTTTTTT	TRBV28	TRBJ2-2	-	-
CASSWTVATNTEAFF	TGTGCCAGCAGCTGGACAGTTGCCACGAACACTGAAGCTTTCTTT	TRBV7-8	TRBJ1-1	-	many
CASRLTGVSEKLFF	TGTGCCAGCAGACTCACAGGCGTCTCCGAAAAACTGTTTTTT	TRBV11-2	TRBJ1-4	-	few
CASSLEGTISLRTDTQYF	TGTGCCAGCAGCTTGGAAGGGACTATCTCCCTACGCACAGATACGCAGTATTTT	TRBV5-6	TRBJ2-3	TRBD2	few
CASSSWAGDSEAFF	TGTGCCAGCAGCTCCTGGGCAGGGGACTCTGAAGCTTTCTTT	TRBV9	TRBJ1-1	-	-
CASGTKSIDSYSSYEQYF	TGTGCCAGCGGAACGAAGAGTATAGACAGCTATAGCTCCTACGAGCAGTACTTC	TRBV7-8	TRBJ2-7	-	many
CASSLSPQGAGAFF	TGTGCCAGCAGTCTCAGCCCACAGGGGGCGGGAGCTTTCTTT	TRBV27	TRBJ1-1	TRBD1	few
CASSFSTGLGGYTF	TGTGCCAGCAGTTTCTCGACAGGGCTGGGAGGCTACACCTTC	TRBV27	TRBJ1-2	TRBD1	few
CASSLSWGGSYNSPLHF	TGTGCCAGCAGTTTATCGTGGGGTGGCTCCTATAATTCACCCCTCCACTTT	TRBV27	TRBJ1-6	-	few
CASSLEGHFGQFF	TGTGCCAGCAGCTTAGAGGGACACTTCGGGCAGTTCTTC	TRBV7-9	TRBJ2-1	-	-
CASTPRGRLDSPLHF	TGTGCCAGCACCCCAAGAGGCAGGCTGGACTCACCCCTCCACTTT	TRBV2	TRBJ1-6	-	once
CASSLAQGAYEQYF	TGTGCCAGCAGCTTGGCACAGGGGGCCTACGAGCAGTACTTC	TRBV5-4	TRBJ2-7	TRBD1	-
CASSEGSSSGYTF	TGTGCCAGCAGTGAGGGCAGTTCGAGCGGCTACACCTTC	TRBV2	TRBJ1-2	-	-
CASSEGSRNTEAFF	TGTGCCAGCAGTGAAGGGTCCAGGAACACTGAAGCTTTCTTT	TRBV6-1	TRBJ1-1	-	few
CAISESDREGRGYTF	TGTGCCATCAGTGAGTCGGACAGGGAGGGTAGAGGCTACACCTTC	TRBV10-3	TRBJ1-2	TRBD1	-
CASTEVAGRDYGYTF	TGTGCCAGCACCGAAGTGGCAGGGCGGGACTATGGCTACACCTTC	TRBV7-6	TRBJ1-2	-	many
CASSPTSRGGETQYF	TGTGCCAGCAGTCCCACCAGCCGGGGAGGAGAGACCCAGTACTTC	TRBV12-3/TRBV12-4	TRBJ2-5	-	few